These 24 T cell receptor beta chains originate from one sample sequenced in a study of Graves' ophthalmopathy and Graves' hyperthyroidism. The authors amplified TCR beta CDR3 regions from RNA transcripts. An initial RT-PCR round employing HTBI primers preceded a second-round multiplex PCR. Each CDR3 protein is one row after TCRdb ran MiXCR on the multiplex PCR reads. The table records some 750,000 distinct CDR3 sequences, roughly two fifths of them present only once. The sequenced sample consisted of peripheral blood. The receptor source for this set is an adult man with Graves' ophthalmopathy.

The chain has TRBV19 and TRBJ1-5; perhaps TRBD1 as D (5 bases). This CDR3 region has 16 residues. Germline lookup yields CDR1 LNHDA and CDR2 SQIVND (reference sequence). V shed 5 bases and J shed 5 bases, with 19 bases lying between them. The CDR3 spells CASSPVKKTRDQPQHF. CDR3 coding DNA: TGTGCCAGTAGTCCGGTCAAAAAGACCAGGGATCAGCCCCAGCATTTT.

V gene TRBV10-3 combines with J gene TRBJ2-5; D is uncertain. Germline lookup yields CDR1 ENHRY and CDR2 SYGVKD. The CDR3 is made up of 12 amino acids. V gave up 4 bases and J gave up 5 bases, with 8 bases separating them. The CDR3 protein is CAISGAAETQYF. CDR3 sequence (DNA): TGTGCCATCAGTGGGGCAGCGGAGACCCAGTACTTC.

This chain links TRBV20-1 with TRBJ1-2; D gene ambiguous. CDR1 and CDR2 (germline): DFQATT, SNEGSKA (reference sequence). With 4 bases removed from V and 5 bases from J, the gap between germline ends came to 20 bases. The CDR3 sequence is 15 residues long. The CDR3 bases are TGCAGTGCTACCTCGGACCGGCAGAGGTTTTATGGCTACACCTTC. Translating gives CSATSDRQRFYGYTF.

This clonotype was seen a handful of times. The chain is built from TRBV2 and TRBJ1-5; no reliable D call. The V gene lost 6 bases and the J gene lost 1 base, with 13 bases spanning the gap. The CDR3 length is 15 residues. Germline CDR1 SNHLY, CDR2 FYNNEI. The CDR3 sequence is CASSLNGVSNQPQHF. DNA of the CDR3: TGTGCCAGCAGCTTAAATGGAGTAAGCAATCAGCCCCAGCATTTT.

The V call is TRBV24-1, the J call TRBJ1-5, with D possibly matching TRBD1 (5 bases). Germline CDR1 reads KGHDR; CDR2 reads SFDVKD. The CDR3 has 15 amino acids. V lost 7 bases and J 5 bases, leaving 17 bases between the germline ends. This CDR3 reads CATRSGGTRDQPQHF. The DNA for the CDR3 is TGTGCCACCAGGTCCGGGGGAACAAGGGATCAGCCCCAGCATTTT.

V and J are TRBV28 and TRBJ1-1; 7 bases are a match to TRBD1. The CDR3 is made up of 13 amino acids. Germline V gene data show CDR1 as MDHEN and CDR2 as SYDVKM. V trimming: 6 bases; J trimming: 3 bases; junction bases outside the gene matches: 4. The CDR3 loop is CASRSGGDTEAFF. The CDR3 DNA reads as TGTGCCAGCAGATCAGGGGGGGACACTGAAGCTTTCTTT. Full variable domain (rest looked up from reference TRBV28 and TRBJ1-1): DVKVTQSSRYLVKRTGEKVFLECVQDMDHENMFWYRQDPGLGLRLIYFSYDVKMKEKGDIPEGYSVSREKKERFSLILESASTNQTSMYLCASRSGGDTEAFFGQGTRLTVV.

This chain connects TRBV20-1 to TRBJ2-7, with TRBD2 identical over 8 bases. CDR3 size: 14 residues. The V segment lost 2 bases and the J segment 3 bases; nucleotides outside the gene matches: 6. Germline V gene data show CDR1 as DFQATT and CDR2 as SNEGSKA (reference sequence). CDR3 in amino acids: CSARSGGGFYEQYF. The CDR3 DNA follows: TGCAGTGCTAGATCCGGGGGGGGGTTCTACGAGCAGTACTTC.

The V gene is TRBV29-1, the J gene TRBJ1-5; 8 bases fit TRBD1. Unmatched junction bases numbered 11, after V lost 7 bases and J lost 3 bases. Germline V gene sequence: CDR1 SQVTM, CDR2 ANQGSEA. The length of the CDR3 is 15 residues. The CDR3 spells CSGRGWTGLNQPQHF. CDR3 nucleotides: TGCAGCGGAAGGGGTTGGACAGGGCTCAATCAGCCCCAGCATTTT.

Note on this clonotype: The final CDR3 position lacks the conserved phenylalanine or tryptophan, pointing to a likely read error. It is unclear where the CDR3 begins or ends on the DNA, so no DNA is shown, and the CDR3 is as TCRdb lists it. The chain has TRBV29-1 and TRBJ2-6; the listed D gene, TRBD1, was not tested against the DNA. The V gene's germline CDR1 is SQVTM and CDR2 ANQGSEA. The CDR3 is 8 residues long, ends included. The CDR3 here is CSVGTVVV.

This clonotype was seen repeatedly, ten times or more. The rearrangement links TRBV12-3 or TRBV12-4 to TRBJ1-2, with D maybe TRBD1 (5 bases). The CDR3 covers 13 residues. The V end lost 2 bases, the J end lost 3 bases, and 7 bases lay between the germline ends. CDR3 region: CASSLLGDYGYTF. Here the CDR3 DNA reads TGTGCCAGCAGTTTATTGGGGGACTATGGCTACACCTTC.

The chain has TRBV11-2 and TRBJ2-7; 8 nucleotides align to TRBD1. The V segment lost 2 bases and the J segment 3 bases; nucleotides outside the gene matches: 6. The CDR3 runs to 15 residues. CDR1 and CDR2 (germline): SGHAT, FQNNGV. The CDR3 spells CASSLPRDRFYEQYF. The DNA for the CDR3 is TGTGCCAGCAGCTTACCCCGGGACAGGTTCTACGAGCAGTACTTC. Full variable domain (outside the CDR3, taken from reference TRBV11-2 and TRBJ2-7): EAGVAQSPRYKIIEKRQSVAFWCNPISGHATLYWYQQILGQGPKLLIQFQNNGVVDDSQLPKDRFSAERLKGVDSTLKIQPAKLEDSAVYLCASSLPRDRFYEQYFGPGTRLTVT.

This clonotype occurred a few times. The chain employs TRBV12-3 or TRBV12-4 and TRBJ2-7; no reliable D call. The CDR3 covers 14 residues. Trimming cost V 3 bases and J 6 bases, with 15 bases left between them. The DNA of the CDR3 is TGTGCCAGCAGTTTGTTCTCCCCCCACTCCGAGCAGTACTTC. Amino acid sequence: CASSLFSPHSEQYF.

This rearrangement joins TRBV11-1 to TRBJ1-6, with D possibly being TRBD1 (6 bases). Trimming removed 0 bases at V and 10 bases at J, with 7 bases between. The CDR3 spans 13 residues. Germline values: CDR1 SGHAT, CDR2 FQDESV (reference sequence). The CDR3 region is CASSLARGSPLHF. The CDR3 nucleotides read TGTGCCAGCAGCTTAGCCAGGGGATCACCCCTCCACTTT.

J is TRBJ1-2 and V is TRBV19; no reliable D call. Germline V gives CDR1 LNHDA, CDR2 SQIVND (reference sequence). This CDR3 is built from 14 residues. The V end was cut by 5 bases, the J end by 1 base, with 11 bases between. DNA of the CDR3: TGTGCCAGTAGTCGACAATGGGGTAACTATGGCTACACCTTC. Its protein is CASSRQWGNYGYTF. The full variable domain, rest sourced from reference TRBV19 and TRBJ1-2, is DGGITQSPKYLFRKEGQNVTLSCEQNLNHDAMYWYRQDPGQGLRLIYYSQIVNDFQKGDIAEGYSVSREKKESFPLTVTSAQKNPTAFYLCASSRQWGNYGYTFGSGTRLTVV.

The gene calls are TRBV12-3 or TRBV12-4 and TRBJ1-2; tentatively, D is TRBD1 (5 bases). The CDR3 is 13 amino acids. Trimming took off 1 base at V and 8 bases at J, with 11 bases between the two ends. This chain's CDR3 is CASSLGGYEGYTF. The CDR3 DNA reads TGTGCCAGCAGTTTAGGGGGGTATGAAGGCTACACCTTC.

To note about this clonotype: A much more abundant neighbour one base away suggests this may be a read error. The chain recombines TRBV9 with TRBJ1-6; TRBD1 matches 10 bases. CDR1 and CDR2 (germline): SGDLS, YYNGEE. The CDR3 totals 15 residues. CDR3 in amino acids: CPSSVGGQGNSPLHF. The CDR3 DNA reads TGTCCCAGCAGCGTGGGGGGACAGGGGAATTCACCCCTCCACTTT.

This clonotype has just a few counts. The genes are TRBV7-9 and TRBJ2-5, with 7 bases lining up with TRBD2. Germline lookup yields CDR1 SEHNR and CDR2 FQNEAQ (reference sequence). The CDR3 has 16 residues. V shed 2 bases, J shed 5 bases, and the junction held 11 bases outside the gene matches. The CDR3: CASSLQISGRGETQYF. Here the CDR3 DNA reads TGTGCCAGCAGCTTACAGATTAGCGGGCGGGGTGAGACCCAGTACTTC.

This sequence joins TRBV6-2 or TRBV6-3 and TRBJ1-2; D may be TRBD1 (5 bases). The CDR3 loop spans 13 amino acids. V lost 3 bases and J 7 bases, leaving 12 bases between the germline ends. Germline V gene lookup returns CDR1 MNHEY and CDR2 SVGEGT. In DNA, the CDR3 is TGTGCCAGCAGTTATTCAGGGACCAGTGGCTACACCTTC. Its translation: CASSYSGTSGYTF.

This clonotype was picked up a small number of times. The CDR3 here is CSARPRQGDNSPLHF. The CDR3 DNA sequence: TGCAGTGCCAGACCTCGACAGGGGGATAATTCACCCCTCCACTTT. The chain uses TRBV20-1 and TRBJ1-6; 9 bases fit TRBD1. The CDR3 loop spans 15 amino acids. The trim removed 6 bases at V and 5 bases at J, leaving 8 bases unmatched. Germline CDR1 is DFQATT and CDR2 is SNEGSKA (reference sequence).

This clonotype was recorded a few times. The chain links TRBV7-2 to TRBJ2-5; D might be TRBD1 (6 bases). V gave up 7 bases and J gave up 2 bases, with 11 bases separating them. This CDR3 comprises 13 residues. Germline CDR1 reads SGHTA; CDR2 reads FQGNSA. The CDR3 sequence is CASTRGIQETQYF. CDR3 coding DNA: TGTGCCAGCACTAGGGGGATACAAGAGACCCAGTACTTC.

The table lists this clonotype with a few counts. The chain carries TRBV7-9 and TRBJ2-2; D may correspond to TRBD1 or TRBD2 (5 bases each). The CDR3 spans 15 residues. V dropped 6 bases and J dropped 0 bases, with 11 bases sitting between them. Germline V gene data show CDR1 as SEHNR and CDR2 as FQNEAQ (reference sequence). The CDR3 DNA sequence: TGTGCCAGCAGAAGGGACCCAACGAACACCGGGGAGCTGTTTTTT. Protein product: CASRRDPTNTGELFF.

This clonotype was observed at least ten times. This chain links TRBV15 with TRBJ1-5; D gene unclear. The germline V gene has CDR1 LNHNV and CDR2 YYDKDF (reference sequence). The CDR3 loop spans 12 amino acids. V was clipped by 3 bases and J by 10 bases, with 10 bases between them. The CDR3 DNA sequence: TGTGCCACCAGCAGGAGTAGCAAACCCCAGCATTTT. Its translation is CATSRSSKPQHF.

This clonotype is a singleton in its sample. This chain connects TRBV10-3 to TRBJ2-7; tentatively, D is TRBD2 (7 bases). The CDR3 contains 14 residues. Germline lookup yields CDR1 ENHRY and CDR2 SYGVKD. Trimming stripped 10 bases from V and 2 bases from J, with 18 bases between. The CDR3 here is CASRGGGRTYEQYF. The CDR3 DNA follows: TGTGCCAGCAGAGGGGGGGGACGGACCTACGAGCAGTACTTC.

This chain connects TRBV6-6 to TRBJ1-4, with D uncertain. The CDR3 consists of 14 residues. CDR1 and CDR2 from the germline V gene are MNHNY and SVGAGI (reference sequence). V lost 0 bases and J 8 bases, leaving 10 bases between the germline ends. The CDR3 DNA reads as TGTGCCAGCAGTTACTCCGGACGTTTGGAAAAACTGTTTTTT. Translation gives CASSYSGRLEKLFF.